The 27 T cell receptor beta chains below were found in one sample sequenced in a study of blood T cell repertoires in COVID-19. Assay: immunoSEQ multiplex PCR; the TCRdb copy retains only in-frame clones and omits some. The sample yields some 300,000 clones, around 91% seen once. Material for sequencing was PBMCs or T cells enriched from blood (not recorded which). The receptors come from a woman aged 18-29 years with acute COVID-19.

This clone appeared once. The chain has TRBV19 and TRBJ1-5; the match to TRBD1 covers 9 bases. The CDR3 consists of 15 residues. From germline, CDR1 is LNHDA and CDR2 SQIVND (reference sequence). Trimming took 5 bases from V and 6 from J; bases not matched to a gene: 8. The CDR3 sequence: CASSLRDREGQPQHF. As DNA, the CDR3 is TGTGCCAGTAGTCTCCGGGACAGGGAGGGTCAGCCCCAGCATTTT.

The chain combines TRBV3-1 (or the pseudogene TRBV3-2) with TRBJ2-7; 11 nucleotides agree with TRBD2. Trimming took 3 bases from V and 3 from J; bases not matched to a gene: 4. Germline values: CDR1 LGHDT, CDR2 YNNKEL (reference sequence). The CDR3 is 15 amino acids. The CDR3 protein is CASSQGTSGLYEQYF. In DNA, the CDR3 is TGTGCCAGCAGCCAGGGGACTAGCGGTCTCTACGAGCAGTACTTC.

For the CDR3, the DNA is TGCAGCGTTGCGCAGGGCTCTTTTTCCGTCGTCGGCTACACCTTC. Its protein product is CSVAQGSFSVVGYTF. The chain recombines TRBV29-1 with TRBJ1-2; weak D call: TRBD1 (5 bases). Germline V gene sequence: CDR1 SQVTM, CDR2 ANQGSEA. The CDR3 spans 15 residues. V lost 4 bases and J lost 8, with 23 bases in between.

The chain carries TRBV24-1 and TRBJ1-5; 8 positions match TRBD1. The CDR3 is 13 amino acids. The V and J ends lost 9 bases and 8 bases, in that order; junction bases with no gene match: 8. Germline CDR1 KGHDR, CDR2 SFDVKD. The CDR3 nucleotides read TGTGCCACCGGCGACAGGGGTAAGGAGCCCCAGCATTTT. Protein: CATGDRGKEPQHF.

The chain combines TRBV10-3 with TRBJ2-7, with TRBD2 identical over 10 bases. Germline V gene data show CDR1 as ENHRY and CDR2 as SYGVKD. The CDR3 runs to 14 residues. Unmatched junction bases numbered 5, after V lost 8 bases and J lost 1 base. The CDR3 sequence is CAIGLAGVSYEQYF. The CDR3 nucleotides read TGTGCCATCGGTCTAGCGGGAGTATCCTACGAGCAGTACTTC.

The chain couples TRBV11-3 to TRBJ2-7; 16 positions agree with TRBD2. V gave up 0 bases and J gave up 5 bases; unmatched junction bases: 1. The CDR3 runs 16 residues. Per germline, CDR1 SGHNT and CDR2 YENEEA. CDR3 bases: TGTGCCAGCAGCTTAGATGGGACTAGCGGGAGGGACGAGCAGTACTTC. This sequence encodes CASSLDGTSGRDEQYF.

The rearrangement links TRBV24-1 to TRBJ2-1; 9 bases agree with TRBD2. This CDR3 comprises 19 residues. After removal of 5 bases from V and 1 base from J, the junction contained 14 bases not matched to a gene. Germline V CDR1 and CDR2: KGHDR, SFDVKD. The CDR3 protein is CATSALAGGPIASYNEQFF. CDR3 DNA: TGTGCCACCAGTGCCTTGGCGGGAGGGCCTATCGCATCCTACAATGAGCAGTTCTTC.

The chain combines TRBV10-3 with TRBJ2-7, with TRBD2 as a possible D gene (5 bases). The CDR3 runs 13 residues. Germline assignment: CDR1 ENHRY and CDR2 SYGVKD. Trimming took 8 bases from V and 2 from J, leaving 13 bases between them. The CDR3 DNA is TGTGCCATCGGAAGGGAGTTTGCCTACGAGCAGTACTTC. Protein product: CAIGREFAYEQYF.

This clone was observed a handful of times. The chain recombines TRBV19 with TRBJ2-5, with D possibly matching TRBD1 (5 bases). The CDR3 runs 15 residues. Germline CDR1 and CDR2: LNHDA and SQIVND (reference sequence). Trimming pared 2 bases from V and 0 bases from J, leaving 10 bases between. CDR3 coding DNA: TGTGCCAGTAGTATAAGGGGCCGGGACCAAGAGACCCAGTACTTC. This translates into CASSIRGRDQETQYF. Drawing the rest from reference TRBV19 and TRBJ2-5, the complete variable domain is DGGITQSPKYLFRKEGQNVTLSCEQNLNHDAMYWYRQDPGQGLRLIYYSQIVNDFQKGDIAEGYSVSREKKESFPLTVTSAQKNPTAFYLCASSIRGRDQETQYFGPGTRLLVL.

The CDR3 DNA sequence: TGTGCCAGCAGCGTCGAACAGGGAATTCAGCAGTACTTC. Translating gives CASSVEQGIQQYF. The chain links TRBV5-4 to TRBJ2-7; perhaps TRBD1 as D (6 bases). The length of the CDR3 is 13 residues. CDR1 SGHNT and CDR2 YYREEE come from the germline V gene (reference sequence). Trimming stripped 4 bases from V and 8 bases from J, with 16 bases between.

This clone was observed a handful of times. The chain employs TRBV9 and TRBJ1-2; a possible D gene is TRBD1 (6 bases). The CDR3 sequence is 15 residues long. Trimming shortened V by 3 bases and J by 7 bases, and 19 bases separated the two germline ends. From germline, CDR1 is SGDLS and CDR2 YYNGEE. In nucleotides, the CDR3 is TGTGCCAGCAGCGCCGAAGGACAGTTCCTTCTTGGCTACACCTTC. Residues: CASSAEGQFLLGYTF.

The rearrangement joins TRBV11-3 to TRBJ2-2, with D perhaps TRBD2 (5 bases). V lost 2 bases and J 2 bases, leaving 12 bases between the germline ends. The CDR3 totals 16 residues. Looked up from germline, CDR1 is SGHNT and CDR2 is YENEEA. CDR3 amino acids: CASSLQRTANTGELFF. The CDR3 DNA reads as TGTGCCAGCAGCTTACAGCGGACGGCTAACACCGGGGAGCTGTTTTTT.

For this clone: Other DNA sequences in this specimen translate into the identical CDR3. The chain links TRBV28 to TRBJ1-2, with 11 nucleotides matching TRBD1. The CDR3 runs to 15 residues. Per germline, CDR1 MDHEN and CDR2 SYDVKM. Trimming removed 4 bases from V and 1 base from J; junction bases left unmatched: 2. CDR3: CASSSGQGGNYGYTF. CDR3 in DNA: TGTGCCAGCAGTTCGGGACAGGGGGGTAACTATGGCTACACCTTC.

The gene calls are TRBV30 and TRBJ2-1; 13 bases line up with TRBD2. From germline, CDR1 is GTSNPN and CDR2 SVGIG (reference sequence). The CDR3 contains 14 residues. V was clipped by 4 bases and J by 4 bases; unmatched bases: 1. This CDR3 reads CAWKGLAGYNEQFF. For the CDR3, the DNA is TGTGCCTGGAAGGGACTAGCGGGGTACAATGAGCAGTTCTTC.

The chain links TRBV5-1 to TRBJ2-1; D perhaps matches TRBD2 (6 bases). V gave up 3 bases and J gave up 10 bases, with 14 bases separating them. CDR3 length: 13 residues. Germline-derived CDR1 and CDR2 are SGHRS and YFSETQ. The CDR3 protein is CASSSSWGDEQFF. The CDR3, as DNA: TGCGCCAGCAGCTCCTCTTGGGGGGACGAGCAGTTCTTC.

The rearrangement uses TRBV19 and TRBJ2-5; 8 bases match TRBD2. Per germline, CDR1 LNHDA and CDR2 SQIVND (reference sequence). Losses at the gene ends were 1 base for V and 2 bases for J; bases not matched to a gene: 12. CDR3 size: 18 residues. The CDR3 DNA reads TGTGCCAGTAGTATAGGGAAAATAGCGGGAAATTTACAAGAGACCCAGTACTTC. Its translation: CASSIGKIAGNLQETQYF.

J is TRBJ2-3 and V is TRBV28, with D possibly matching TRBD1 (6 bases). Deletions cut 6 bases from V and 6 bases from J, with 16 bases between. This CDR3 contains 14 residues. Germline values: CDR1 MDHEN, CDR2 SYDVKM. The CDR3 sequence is CASSLRGFGDTQYF. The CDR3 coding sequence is TGTGCCAGCAGCCTCAGGGGATTTGGGGATACGCAGTATTTT. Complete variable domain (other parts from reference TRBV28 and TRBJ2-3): DVKVTQSSRYLVKRTGEKVFLECVQDMDHENMFWYRQDPGLGLRLIYFSYDVKMKEKGDIPEGYSVSREKKERFSLILESASTNQTSMYLCASSLRGFGDTQYFGPGTRLTVL.

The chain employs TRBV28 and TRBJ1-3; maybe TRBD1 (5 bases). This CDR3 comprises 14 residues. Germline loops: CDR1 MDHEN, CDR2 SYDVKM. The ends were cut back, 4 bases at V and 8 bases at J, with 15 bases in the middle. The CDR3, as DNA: TGTGCCAGCAGTTCCTCCGGGAGAGGGGACACCATATATTTT. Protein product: CASSSSGRGDTIYF.

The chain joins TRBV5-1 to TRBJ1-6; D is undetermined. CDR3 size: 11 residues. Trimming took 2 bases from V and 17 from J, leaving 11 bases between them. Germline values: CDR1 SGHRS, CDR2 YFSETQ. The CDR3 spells CASSFRHPVHF. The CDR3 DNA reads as TGCGCCAGCAGCTTTAGACACCCGGTCCACTTT.

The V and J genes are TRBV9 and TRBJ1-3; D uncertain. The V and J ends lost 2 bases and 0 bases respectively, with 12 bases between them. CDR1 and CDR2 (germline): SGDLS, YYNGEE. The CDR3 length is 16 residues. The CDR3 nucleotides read TGTGCCAGCAGCGTCGGGAGAGGTCACTCTGGAAACACCATATATTTT. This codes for CASSVGRGHSGNTIYF.

CDR3 residues: CASSDREGGYTF. The CDR3, as DNA: TGTGCCAGCAGTGACAGGGAAGGTGGCTACACCTTC. The rearrangement links TRBV28 to TRBJ1-2; TRBD1 matches 7 bases. J lost 7 bases, V lost 5 bases, and 4 bases had no gene match. In germline, CDR1 is MDHEN, CDR2 SYDVKM. This CDR3 has 12 amino acids.

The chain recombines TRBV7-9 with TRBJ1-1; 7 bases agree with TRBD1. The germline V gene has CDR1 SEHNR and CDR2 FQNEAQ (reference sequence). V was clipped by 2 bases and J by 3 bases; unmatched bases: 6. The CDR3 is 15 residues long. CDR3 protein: CASSLPARGYTEAFF. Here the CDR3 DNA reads TGTGCCAGCAGCTTACCGGCCAGGGGGTACACTGAAGCTTTCTTT.

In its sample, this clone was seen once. CDR3 protein: CASSPSTRADSYEQYF. CDR3 sequence (DNA): TGTGCCAGCAGTCCCTCGACTCGAGCGGACTCCTACGAGCAGTACTTC. This chain connects TRBV28 to TRBJ2-7, with D possibly TRBD2 on 5 matching bases. Germline CDR1 reads MDHEN; CDR2 reads SYDVKM. The CDR3 loop spans 16 amino acids. V was pared by 5 bases and J by 0 bases, with 17 bases between. The complete variable domain, with remaining parts taken from reference TRBV28 and TRBJ2-7, reads DVKVTQSSRYLVKRTGEKVFLECVQDMDHENMFWYRQDPGLGLRLIYFSYDVKMKEKGDIPEGYSVSREKKERFSLILESASTNQTSMYLCASSPSTRADSYEQYFGPGTRLTVT.

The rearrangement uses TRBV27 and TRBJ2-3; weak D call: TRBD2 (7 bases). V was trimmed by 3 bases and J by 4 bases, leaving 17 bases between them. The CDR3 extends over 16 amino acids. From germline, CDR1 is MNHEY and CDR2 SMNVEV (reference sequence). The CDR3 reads CASSFGGAPAADTQYF. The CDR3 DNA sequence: TGTGCCAGCAGTTTTGGGGGGGCCCCCGCTGCAGATACGCAGTATTTT.

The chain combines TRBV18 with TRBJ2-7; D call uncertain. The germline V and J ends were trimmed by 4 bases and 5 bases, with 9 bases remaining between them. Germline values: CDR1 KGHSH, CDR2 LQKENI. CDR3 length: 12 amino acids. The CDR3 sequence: CASSRPPDEQYF. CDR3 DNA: TGTGCCAGCTCACGGCCCCCCGACGAGCAGTACTTC.

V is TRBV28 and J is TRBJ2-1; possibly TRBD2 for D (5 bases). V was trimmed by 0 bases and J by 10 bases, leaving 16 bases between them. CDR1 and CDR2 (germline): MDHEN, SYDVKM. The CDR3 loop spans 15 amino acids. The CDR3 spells CASSLWGSGEGEQFF. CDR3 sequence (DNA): TGTGCCAGCAGTTTATGGGGTTCCGGTGAGGGAGAGCAGTTCTTC.

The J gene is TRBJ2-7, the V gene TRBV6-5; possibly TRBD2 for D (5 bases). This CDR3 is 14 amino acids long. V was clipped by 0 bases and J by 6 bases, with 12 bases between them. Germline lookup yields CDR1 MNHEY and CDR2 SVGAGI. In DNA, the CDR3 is TGTGCCAGCAGTTACTCGGGAGTCTGGAGCGAGCAGTACTTC. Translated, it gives CASSYSGVWSEQYF.